One sample yielded the 18 T cell receptor beta chains listed below, sequenced in a study of blood T cell repertoires in COVID-19. Here immunoSEQ multiplex PCR was the method, and the copy in TCRdb shows in-frame clones only, minus some. The table records under 90,000 clones, roughly 90% of them present only once. Sequencing input: peripheral blood. These receptors came from a man in his forties with COVID-19, enrolled during active disease.

The J gene is TRBJ2-7, the V gene TRBV6-5; TRBD1 matches at 9 bases. Germline lookup yields CDR1 MNHEY and CDR2 SVGAGI. Trimming at V came to 6 bases and at J to 0 bases, leaving 6 bases not matched to a gene. The CDR3 consists of 15 residues. The CDR3 DNA reads as TGTGCCAGCAGGCCCCAACAGGGGGCCTCCTACGAGCAGTACTTC. This codes for CASRPQQGASYEQYF.

The chain carries TRBV5-1 and TRBJ2-7; 7 bases map to TRBD1. This CDR3 has 15 residues. V shed 0 bases, J shed 2 bases, and the junction held 5 bases outside the gene matches. Germline loops: CDR1 SGHRS, CDR2 YFSETQ. CDR3 region: CASSLEQGPAYEQYF. Written as DNA, the CDR3 is TGCGCCAGCAGCTTGGAACAGGGGCCCGCCTACGAGCAGTACTTC.

The rearrangement joins TRBV5-6 to TRBJ2-7; 8 bases align to TRBD1. The J segment lost 1 base and the V segment lost 4 bases, leaving 7 bases of the junction unmatched. The V gene's germline CDR1 is SGHDT and CDR2 YYEEEE. The CDR3 is 15 residues long. The CDR3 sequence: CASSIQGGLSYEQYF. The DNA of the CDR3 is TGTGCCAGCAGCATACAGGGGGGACTGTCCTACGAGCAGTACTTC. The entire variable domain, with the rest obtained from reference TRBV5-6 and TRBJ2-7, is as follows: DAGVTQSPTHLIKTRGQQVTLRCSPKSGHDTVSWYQQALGQGPQFIFQYYEEEERQRGNFPDRFSGHQFPNYSSELNVNALLLGDSALYLCASSIQGGLSYEQYFGPGTRLTVT.

V is TRBV5-4 and J is TRBJ1-6, with TRBD1 matching over 8 bases. With V trimmed by 3 bases and J by 10 bases, 6 bases remained unmatched. Germline loops: CDR1 SGHNT, CDR2 YYREEE (reference sequence). This CDR3 has 14 residues. In DNA form, the CDR3 reads TGTGCCAGCAGCTACGACAGGGGAGGCTCACCCCTCCACTTT. Residues: CASSYDRGGSPLHF. Full variable domain (rest looked up from reference TRBV5-4 and TRBJ1-6): ETGVTQSPTHLIKTRGQQVTLRCSSQSGHNTVSWYQQALGQGPQFIFQYYREEENGRGNFPPRFSGLQFPNYSSELNVNALELDDSALYLCASSYDRGGSPLHFGNGTRLTVT.

This chain connects TRBV19 to TRBJ2-2, with TRBD1 identical over 12 bases. V shed 3 bases, J shed 6 bases, and the junction held 5 bases outside the gene matches. The CDR3 sequence is 16 residues long. Germline V gives CDR1 LNHDA, CDR2 SQIVND (reference sequence). CDR3 protein: CASSMGQGAGAGELFF. The CDR3 nucleotides are TGTGCCAGTAGTATGGGACAGGGGGCGGGCGCCGGGGAGCTGTTTTTT.

J is TRBJ1-1 and V is TRBV5-4; 7 bases are a match to TRBD1. CDR1 is SGHNT and CDR2 is YYREEE in the germline V gene (reference sequence). The CDR3 length is 15 residues. J was trimmed by 0 bases and V by 6 bases; bases with no gene match: 8. DNA for the CDR3: TGTGCCAGCACCGTACAGGGGTTAATGAACACTGAAGCTTTCTTT. It yields the protein CASTVQGLMNTEAFF. Drawing the rest from reference TRBV5-4 and TRBJ1-1, the complete variable domain is ETGVTQSPTHLIKTRGQQVTLRCSSQSGHNTVSWYQQALGQGPQFIFQYYREEENGRGNFPPRFSGLQFPNYSSELNVNALELDDSALYLCASTVQGLMNTEAFFGQGTRLTVV.

The V call is TRBV9, the J call TRBJ1-1, with a possible D match to TRBD1 (5 bases). This CDR3 has 14 amino acids. Trimming took 1 base from V and 2 from J, leaving 9 bases between them. Germline V gives CDR1 SGDLS, CDR2 YYNGEE. The CDR3 protein is CASSVSGANTEAFF. The CDR3 bases are TGTGCCAGCAGCGTAAGCGGGGCCAACACTGAAGCTTTCTTT.

This clone was detected a few times. The chain recombines TRBV4-1 with TRBJ1-6; possibly TRBD1 for D (5 bases). V dropped 1 base and J dropped 8 bases, with 12 bases sitting between them. The CDR3 runs 15 residues. Germline V gives CDR1 MGHRA, CDR2 YSYEKL. The CDR3 sequence: CASSQGRIGDSPLHF. The CDR3 bases are TGCGCCAGCAGCCAAGGCAGGATAGGGGATTCACCCCTCCACTTT.

This sequence joins TRBV7-6 and TRBJ2-3; TRBD2 matches 12 bases. Germline CDR1 and CDR2: SGHVS and FNYEAQ. This CDR3 spans 16 amino acids. Germline trimming cut 1 base from V and 5 bases from J; bases unmatched to any gene: 4. CDR3 sequence (DNA): TGTGCCAGCAGCTTAGGTCTAGCGGGGGGGCAAGATACGCAGTATTTT. This translates into CASSLGLAGGQDTQYF.

This clone was detected only once. The rearrangement links TRBV5-5 to TRBJ1-3, with 8 bases fitting TRBD1. The CDR3 is made up of 16 amino acids. J lost 8 bases, V lost 0 bases, and 10 bases had no gene match. Germline-derived CDR1 and CDR2 are SGHKS and YYEKEE (reference sequence). CDR3 protein: CASSLAPAGTGYTIYF. Here the CDR3 DNA reads TGTGCCAGCAGCTTGGCACCCGCCGGGACAGGTTACACCATATATTTT.

The chain couples TRBV6-1 to TRBJ1-2, with 10 positions matching TRBD1. V was pared by 2 bases and J by 7 bases, with 7 bases of the junction left unmatched. Germline values: CDR1 MNHNS, CDR2 SASEGT. The length of the CDR3 is 15 residues. Here the CDR3 DNA reads TGTGCCAGCAGTGAATTAGGGACAGGGGCCCGTGGCTACACCTTC. Its translation: CASSELGTGARGYTF.

The rearrangement links TRBV6-1 to TRBJ1-3, with TRBD1 as a possible D gene (6 bases). From germline, CDR1 is MNHNS and CDR2 SASEGT. The CDR3 loop spans 14 amino acids. V lost 1 base, J lost 3 bases, and 7 bases lay in between. In DNA form, the CDR3 reads TGTGCCAGCAGTGAAGGAGGGGGTGGAAACACCATATATTTT. Translating gives CASSEGGGGNTIYF.

This sequence joins TRBV24-1 and TRBJ2-3; 8 nucleotides align to TRBD2. CDR3 length equals 14 residues. Per the germline V gene, CDR1 is KGHDR and CDR2 is SFDVKD. The V segment lost 8 bases and the J segment 6 bases; nucleotides outside the gene matches: 9. The CDR3 protein is CATTGGGARDTQYF. CDR3 nucleotides: TGTGCCACCACGGGGGGGGGAGCCAGGGATACGCAGTATTTT.

V usage is TRBV5-1 and J usage is TRBJ2-5, with D maybe TRBD1 (5 bases). This CDR3 is 14 amino acids long. The ends were cut back, 3 bases at V and 1 base at J, with 10 bases in the middle. Germline assignment: CDR1 SGHRS and CDR2 YFSETQ. CDR3 bases: TGCGCCAGCAGCTCCCCAGGGATCCAAGAGACCCAGTACTTC. It specifies CASSSPGIQETQYF.

V gene TRBV30 combines with J gene TRBJ2-2; maybe TRBD2 (6 bases). Looked up from germline, CDR1 is GTSNPN and CDR2 is SVGIG (reference sequence). V was cut by 8 bases and J by 4 bases, with 17 bases left in between. This CDR3 comprises 14 residues. CDR3 in amino acids: CAAGDGGSTGELFF. Here the CDR3 DNA reads TGTGCCGCCGGAGATGGGGGGTCCACCGGGGAGCTGTTTTTT.

This clone has a handful of counts. The rearrangement uses TRBV28 and TRBJ2-1; 7 bases match TRBD2. This CDR3 contains 13 residues. The germline V gene has CDR1 MDHEN and CDR2 SYDVKM. J was trimmed by 0 bases and V by 10 bases; bases with no gene match: 3. In nucleotides, the CDR3 is TGTGCCACTAGGGACTACTCCTACAATGAGCAGTTCTTC. Protein sequence: CATRDYSYNEQFF.

The V gene is TRBV7-9, the J gene TRBJ1-2; the D gene is possibly TRBD1 (6 bases). The CDR3 runs 14 residues. V dropped 7 bases and J dropped 0 bases, with 12 bases sitting between them. Germline values: CDR1 SEHNR, CDR2 FQNEAQ (reference sequence). CDR3: CASIPDSPNYGYTF. Here the CDR3 DNA reads TGTGCCAGCATCCCGGACAGCCCTAACTATGGCTACACCTTC.

The chain is built from TRBV5-6 and TRBJ2-1; a possible D gene is TRBD2 (6 bases). Trimming removed 0 bases from V and 0 bases from J, with 10 bases in between. This CDR3 is 16 amino acids long. Per germline, CDR1 SGHDT and CDR2 YYEEEE. The CDR3 DNA is TGTGCCAGCAGCTTGGCCAGGCGGGACTCCTACAATGAGCAGTTCTTC. Encoded protein: CASSLARRDSYNEQFF.